This is a list of T cell receptor beta chains from one sample in a study of T-cell reconstitution after alpha-beta-depleted transplantation in children. TCRdb fed the PCR reads into MiXCR, producing one record per CDR3 protein. The sample gives about 300,000 distinct CDR3 sequences, 7.5% to 9% of which show up once; 8.5% to 9.5% is in the top ten. Sequences were derived from peripheral blood, sampled 360 days after TCRalphabeta/CD19-depleted stem cell transplant. These receptors all stem from a female patient between 2 and 15 years old who had a stem cell transplant for Fanconi anemia, so the T cells may come from the graft donor. Both conserved end residues are part of each CDR3. D genes are given only for firm matches. Some rows mark clone size as missing; the rest say once, few, many or name a class of expanded clone.

d_call	j_call	clone_size	v_call	cdr3_nt	cdr3_aa
NA	TRBJ1-1	many	TRBV7-9	TGTGCCAGCACCCCTATACCGAACACTGAAGCTTTCTTT	CASTPIPNTEAFF
TRBD2	TRBJ2-2	many	TRBV10-3	TGTGCCACAAAGGGACTAGCTGACACCGGGGAGCTGTTTTTT	CATKGLADTGELFF
NA	TRBJ2-4	few	TRBV18	TGTGCCAGCTCATCCCCGATCCTGACAGAAAATAAAAACATTCAGTACTTC	CASSSPILTENKNIQYF
NA	TRBJ2-1	few	TRBV15	TGTGCCACCAGCAGAGTGCCTAGCCGGGACAATGAGCAGTTCTTC	CATSRVPSRDNEQFF
NA	TRBJ1-5	few	TRBV6-5	TGTGCCAGCAGTCCAGGGTATGGGAGTGAATATAGCAATCAGCCCCAGCATTTT	CASSPGYGSEYSNQPQHF
NA	TRBJ2-1	NA	TRBV9	TGTGCCAGCACCCTACTCCAGGGGACAAAGTATACCAATGAGCAGTTCTTC	CASTLLQGTKYTNEQFF
TRBD2	TRBJ2-5	few	TRBV7-7	TGTGCCAGCAGCTTACAGCGGGGATCTCAAGAGACCCAGTACTTC	CASSLQRGSQETQYF
TRBD2	TRBJ2-3	many	TRBV20-1	TGCAGTGCTGGGACTAGAGGGACAGATACGCAGTATTTT	CSAGTRGTDTQYF
NA	TRBJ2-3	many	TRBV27	TGTGCCAGCAGTTTATCACTAGCTTCAGATACGCAGTATTTT	CASSLSLASDTQYF
NA	TRBJ2-5	many	TRBV20-1	TGCAGTGCTAAAAAATGGGGCTTGGAGACCCAGTACTTC	CSAKKWGLETQYF
NA	TRBJ2-3	NA	TRBV7-3	TGTGCCAGCAGCTCCACACCCGGGTCCGCAGATACGCAGTATTTT	CASSSTPGSADTQYF
TRBD2	TRBJ2-1	many	TRBV15	TGTGCCACCAGAACAGGACTAGCAGTATTCAATGAGCAGTTCTTC	CATRTGLAVFNEQFF
TRBD1	TRBJ1-1	many	TRBV5-1	TGCGCCAGCAGCCTCAATCACCGACAGGGGATATCTGAAGCTTTCTTT	CASSLNHRQGISEAFF
TRBD1	TRBJ1-6	NA	TRBV11-2	TGTGCCAGCAGCCGGACAGGAGGGGCCCGGGGGAGCTCCTATAATTCACCCCTCCACTTT	CASSRTGGARGSSYNSPLHF
NA	TRBJ2-5	many	TRBV12-3/TRBV12-4	TGTGCCAGCAGTTTTGCAGGACCCCAAGAGACCCAGTACTTC	CASSFAGPQETQYF
NA	TRBJ2-1	many	TRBV7-9	TGTGCCAGCAGCTCCCTTAATCAGTTCTTC	CASSSLNQFF
NA	TRBJ2-3	many	TRBV5-1	TGCGCCAGCAGCTTGGCAACCGGGGAAACTAGCACAGATACGCAGTATTTT	CASSLATGETSTDTQYF